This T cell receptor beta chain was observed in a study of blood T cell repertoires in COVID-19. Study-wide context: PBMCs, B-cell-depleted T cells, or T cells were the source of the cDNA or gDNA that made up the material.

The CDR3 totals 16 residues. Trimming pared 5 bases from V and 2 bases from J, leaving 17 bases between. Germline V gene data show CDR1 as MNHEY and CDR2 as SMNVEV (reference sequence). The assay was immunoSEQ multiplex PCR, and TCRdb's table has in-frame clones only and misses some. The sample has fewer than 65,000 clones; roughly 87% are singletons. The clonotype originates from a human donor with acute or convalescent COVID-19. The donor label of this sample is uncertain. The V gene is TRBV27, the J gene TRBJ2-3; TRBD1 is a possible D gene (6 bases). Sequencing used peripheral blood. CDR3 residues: CASSPGAARDTDTQYF. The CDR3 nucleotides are TGTGCCAGCAGTCCAGGGGCAGCAAGAGACACAGATACGCAGTATTTT.